In its sample, the clone carrying this T cell receptor beta chain was seen a few times. Its matching antigen is unknown. This sample was included in a study of cytomegalovirus exposure and HLA in healthy donors. V lost 3 bases and J lost 0, with 9 bases in between. The CDR3 length is 15 residues. Germline CDR1 reads SGHAT; CDR2 reads FQNNGV. General observations from the study: Investigators reported 164 TCR beta chains as tied to cytomegalovirus.

PCR employed 60 Vbeta and 13 Jbeta primers. TCRdb's table, derived via immunoSEQ multiplex PCR, lists solely in-frame clones and lacks some. The table shows 150,000 to 200,000 clones, with roughly 70% occurring only once. The receptor was derived from a woman aged 18-30 years in good health and CMV-seropositive. The chain is built from TRBV11-2 and TRBJ2-1; tentatively, D is TRBD2 (5 bases). Sequenced input: PBMCs. The CDR3 region has the DNA TGTGCCAGCAGCTTCGGACTGCTCTCCTACAATGAGCAGTTCTTC. Its translation: CASSFGLLSYNEQFF. Variable domain in full (rest from reference TRBV11-2 and TRBJ2-1): EAGVAQSPRYKIIEKRQSVAFWCNPISGHATLYWYQQILGQGPKLLIQFQNNGVVDDSQLPKDRFSAERLKGVDSTLKIQPAKLEDSAVYLCASSFGLLSYNEQFFGPGTRLTVL.